This entry lists 18 T cell receptor beta chains sequenced from one sample in a study of molecular identifiers for immune sequencing clone quantification. Each CDR3 protein is one row after TCRdb ran MiXCR on the PCR reads. The data show 250,000 to 350,000 distinct CDR3 sequences, over 20% seen once. Sequencing input: naive CD8+ T cells from blood, with Jurkat cell RNA spiked in. Indicated subset: FACS-sorted CD8+CD4-CCR7+CD45RA+ naive T cells. The receptors shown here come from a human donor in good health. Some libraries in this study had Jurkat cell RNA spiked in.

This clonotype was counted ten times or more. This chain uses TRBV2 with TRBJ2-2; 10 bases fit TRBD2. V lost 2 bases, J lost 3 bases, and 12 bases stayed unmatched. Germline CDR1 and CDR2: SNHLY and FYNNEI. The CDR3 totals 19 residues. Here the CDR3 reads CASSERLAGDLGHTGELFF. The CDR3 DNA reads as TGTGCCAGCAGTGAAAGGCTAGCGGGGGACTTAGGTCACACCGGGGAGCTGTTTTTT.

This clonotype was found many times. The rearrangement uses TRBV7-9 and TRBJ2-7, with 8 bases that match TRBD1. Germline-derived CDR1 and CDR2 are SEHNR and FQNEAQ (reference sequence). The junction had 5 bases not matched to a gene; V was cut back by 2 bases and J by 5 bases. The CDR3 sequence is 14 residues long. CDR3 sequence reads: CASSLSGGRDEQYF. CDR3 DNA sequence: TGTGCCAGCAGCTTATCAGGGGGCCGGGACGAGCAGTACTTC.

This clonotype was picked up many times. The CDR3: CASSPPEGAAKNIQYF. Written as DNA, the CDR3 is TGTGCCAGCTCACCACCGGAGGGGGCGGCCAAAAACATTCAGTACTTC. The chain carries TRBV18 and TRBJ2-4; a possible D gene is TRBD1 (7 bases). V was cut by 0 bases and J by 1 base, with 10 bases left in between. The CDR3 loop spans 16 amino acids. The germline gives CDR1 KGHSH, CDR2 LQKENI.

The chain has TRBV27 and TRBJ2-3; 7 nucleotides align to TRBD1. Germline V gene sequence: CDR1 MNHEY, CDR2 SMNVEV (reference sequence). The CDR3 runs 18 residues. Unmatched junction bases numbered 16, after V lost 6 bases and J lost 1 base. The CDR3 reads CASRPGTADSPRTDTQYF. Written as DNA, the CDR3 is TGTGCCAGCAGGCCAGGGACAGCCGATTCCCCACGCACAGATACGCAGTATTTT.

This clonotype was found a few times. The rearrangement uses TRBV5-6 and TRBJ2-7; weak D call: TRBD2 (5 bases). V was clipped by 0 bases and J by 2 bases, with 12 bases between them. Germline-derived CDR1 and CDR2 are SGHDT and YYEEEE. The CDR3 runs 15 residues. The CDR3 loop reads CASSLASGRTYEQYF. In DNA, the CDR3 is TGTGCCAGCAGCTTGGCCAGCGGACGGACCTACGAGCAGTACTTC.

There are many counts of this clonotype. As DNA, the CDR3 is TGTGCCAGCAGCTCGAGCGGGACTTCCTACGAGCAGTACTTC. It is translated as CASSSSGTSYEQYF. J is TRBJ2-7 and V is TRBV5-4, with TRBD2 matching over 7 bases. The junction had 4 bases not matched to a gene; V was cut back by 3 bases and J by 1 base. This CDR3 has 14 residues. CDR1 SGHNT and CDR2 YYREEE come from the germline V gene (reference sequence).

The V and J genes are TRBV12-3 or TRBV12-4 and TRBJ2-7, with a weak D call TRBD2 (5 bases). This CDR3 is built from 15 residues. With 2 bases removed from V and 3 bases from J, the gap between germline ends came to 14 bases. CDR3 coding DNA: TGTGCCAGCAGTTTATTCGAAGGGAGAATCTACGAGCAGTACTTC. Translating gives CASSLFEGRIYEQYF.

Many counts were recorded for this clonotype. The chain combines TRBV27 with TRBJ2-5; 8 bases agree with TRBD2. This CDR3 contains 15 residues. The germline gives CDR1 MNHEY, CDR2 SMNVEV (reference sequence). The V gene end was trimmed by 1 base and the J gene end by 0 bases; junction bases not matched to a gene: 1. The CDR3 nucleotides are TGTGCCAGCAGTTTATTAGCGGGGTACCAAGAGACCCAGTACTTC. As protein: CASSLLAGYQETQYF.

This clonotype was recorded many times. One junction end disagrees with the germline gene, perhaps due to a read error. This chain connects TRBV4-1 to TRBJ2-1, with D perhaps given as TRBD1 or TRBD2 (5 bases each). In germline, CDR1 is MGHRA, CDR2 YSYEKL. This CDR3 is 13 amino acids long. The CDR3 bases are TGCGCCAGCAGCCAAGGAGGGGCCCCCGATCTGGTCTTC. This codes for CASSQGGAPDLVF.

Concerning this clonotype: No conserved phenylalanine or tryptophan is present at the end of the CDR3, so a read error is the likely explanation. The chain employs TRBV6-1 and TRBJ1-2; 7 bases align to TRBD1. Germline V lookup: CDR1 MNHNS, CDR2 SASEGT. V was clipped by 2 bases and J by 4 bases; unmatched bases: 7. There are 15 residues in the CDR3. The CDR3 loop reads CASSEWLGQTYGYTS. The DNA of the CDR3 is TGTGCCAGCAGTGAATGGTTGGGACAGACCTATGGCTACACCTCC.

This clonotype has ten or more counts. This chain connects TRBV29-1 to TRBJ1-1; no clear D. CDR1 and CDR2 from the germline V gene are SQVTM and ANQGSEA. Trimming took 7 bases from V and 5 from J, leaving 14 bases between them. The CDR3 totals 12 residues. DNA of the CDR3: TGCAGCGCGGATGATGGGTTGACTGAAGCTTTCTTT. Amino acid sequence: CSADDGLTEAFF.

This clonotype was observed at least ten times. The CDR3 protein is CSATDSPSYEQYF. The CDR3 DNA reads TGCAGTGCAACGGACAGTCCCAGCTACGAGCAGTACTTC. The chain combines TRBV20-1 with TRBJ2-7, with D possibly matching TRBD1 (6 bases). The CDR3 spans 13 residues. Germline V gene lookup returns CDR1 DFQATT and CDR2 SNEGSKA (reference sequence). V was cut by 6 bases and J by 3 bases, with 15 bases left in between.

This clonotype was seen only a few times. The chain combines TRBV6-2 or TRBV6-3 with TRBJ2-6; D is possibly TRBD2 (5 bases). Germline V gene lookup returns CDR1 MNHEY and CDR2 SVGEGT. The V end lost 2 bases, the J end lost 0 bases, and 17 bases lay between the germline ends. This CDR3 has 19 amino acids. The CDR3 region is CASSYRVGSVSSGANVLTF. DNA of the CDR3: TGTGCCAGCAGTTACCGGGTTGGTAGCGTGAGCTCTGGGGCCAACGTCCTGACTTTC.

This clonotype was found many times. V usage is TRBV19 and J usage is TRBJ2-6, with TRBD1 identical over 9 bases. The CDR3 spans 18 residues. CDR1 LNHDA and CDR2 SQIVND come from the germline V gene (reference sequence). V shed 5 bases, J shed 1 base, and the junction held 9 bases outside the gene matches. In nucleotides, the CDR3 is TGTGCCAGTAGTTTCCGGGACAGGGTATTTTCTGGGGCCAACGTCCTGACTTTC. Translating gives CASSFRDRVFSGANVLTF.

With respect to this clonotype: A much larger clone lies a single base off, so this may be a read error. The J gene is TRBJ2-3, the V gene TRBV5-1, with D tentatively TRBD2 (6 bases). CDR1 SGHRS and CDR2 YFSETQ come from the germline V gene. This CDR3 contains 14 residues. Here the CDR3 reads CASSLVGGVDAQYF. The CDR3 DNA is TGCGCCAGCAGCTTGGTCGGGGGAGTAGATGCGCAGTATTTT.

At least ten counts were recorded for this clonotype. Here the CDR3 DNA reads TGTGCCAGCAGTGAAGGACGGGGGGAGGACACTGAAGCTTTCTTT. It is translated as CASSEGRGEDTEAFF. This chain uses TRBV6-1 with TRBJ1-1; the D gene is possibly TRBD1 (5 bases). The length of the CDR3 is 15 residues. CDR1 and CDR2 from the germline V gene are MNHNS and SASEGT. V was trimmed by 1 base and J by 3 bases, leaving 12 bases between them.

The sample holds many counts of this clonotype. This rearrangement joins TRBV7-9 to TRBJ2-7, with D perhaps given as TRBD1 or TRBD2 (6 bases each). With 1 base removed from V and 5 bases from J, the gap between germline ends came to 15 bases. This CDR3 region has 15 residues. Germline CDR1 reads SEHNR; CDR2 reads FQNEAQ (reference sequence). Here the CDR3 reads CASSLGSWGADEQYF. CDR3 bases: TGTGCCAGCAGCTTAGGTTCGTGGGGGGCGGACGAGCAGTACTTC.

In the case of this clonotype: The CDR3 carries no conserved terminal phenylalanine or tryptophan, so it likely arises from a read error. V is TRBV11-2 and J is TRBJ1-1; 7 nucleotides align to TRBD1. The germline V gene encodes CDR1 SGHAT and CDR2 FQNNGV. Losses at the gene ends were 5 bases for V and 3 bases for J; bases not matched to a gene: 6. The CDR3 length is 14 residues. This CDR3 is CASSERQGYTEAFL. The CDR3 nucleotides read TGTGCCAGCAGCGAAAGACAGGGCTACACTGAAGCTTTCCTT.